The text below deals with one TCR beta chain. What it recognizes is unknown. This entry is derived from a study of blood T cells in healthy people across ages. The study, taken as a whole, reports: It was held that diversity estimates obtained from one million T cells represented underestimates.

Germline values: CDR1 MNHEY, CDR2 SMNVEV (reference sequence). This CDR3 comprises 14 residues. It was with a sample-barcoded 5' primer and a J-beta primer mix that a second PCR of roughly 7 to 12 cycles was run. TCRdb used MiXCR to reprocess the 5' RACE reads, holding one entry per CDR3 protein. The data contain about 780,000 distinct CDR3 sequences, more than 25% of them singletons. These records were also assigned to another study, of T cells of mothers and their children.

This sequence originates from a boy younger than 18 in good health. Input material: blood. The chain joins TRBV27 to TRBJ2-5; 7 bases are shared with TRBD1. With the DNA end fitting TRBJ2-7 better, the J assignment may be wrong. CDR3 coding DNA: TGTGCCAGCAGTTTAAGGGGGCAACTCTACGAGCAGTACTTC. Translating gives CASSLRGQLYEQYF.